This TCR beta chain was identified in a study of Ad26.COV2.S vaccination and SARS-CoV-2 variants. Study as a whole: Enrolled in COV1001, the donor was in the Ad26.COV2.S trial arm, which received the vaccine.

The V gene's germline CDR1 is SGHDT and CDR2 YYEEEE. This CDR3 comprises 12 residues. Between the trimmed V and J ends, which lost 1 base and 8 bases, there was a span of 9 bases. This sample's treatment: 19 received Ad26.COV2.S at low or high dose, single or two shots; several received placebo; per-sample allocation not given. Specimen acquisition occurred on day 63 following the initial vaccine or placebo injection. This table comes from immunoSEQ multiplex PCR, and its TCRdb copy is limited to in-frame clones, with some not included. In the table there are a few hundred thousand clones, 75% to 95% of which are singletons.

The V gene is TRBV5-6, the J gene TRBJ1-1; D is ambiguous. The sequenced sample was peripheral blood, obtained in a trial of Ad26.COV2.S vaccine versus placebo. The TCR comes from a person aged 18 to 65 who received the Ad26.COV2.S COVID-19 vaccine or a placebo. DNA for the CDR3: TGTGCCAGCAGCTTGTCCCCCTGGGAAGCTTTCTTT. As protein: CASSLSPWEAFF.